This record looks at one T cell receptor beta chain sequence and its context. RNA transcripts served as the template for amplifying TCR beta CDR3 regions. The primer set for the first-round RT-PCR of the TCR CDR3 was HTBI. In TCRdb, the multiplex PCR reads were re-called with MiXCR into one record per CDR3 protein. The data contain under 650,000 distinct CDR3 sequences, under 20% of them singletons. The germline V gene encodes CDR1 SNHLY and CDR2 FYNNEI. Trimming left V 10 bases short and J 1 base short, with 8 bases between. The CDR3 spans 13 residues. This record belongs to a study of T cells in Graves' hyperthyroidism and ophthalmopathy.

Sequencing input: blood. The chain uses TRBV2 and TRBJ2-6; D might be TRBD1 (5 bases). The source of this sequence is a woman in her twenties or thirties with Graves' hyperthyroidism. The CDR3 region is CATQGSGANVLTF. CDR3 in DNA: TGTGCCACCCAGGGATCTGGGGCCAACGTCCTGACTTTC.